This T cell receptor beta chain was sequenced for a study of blood T cell repertoires in COVID-19. Measured with immunoSEQ multiplex PCR; TCRdb has only the in-frame clones, and not every one. In the table there are about 120,000 clones, approximately 85% of which are singletons. It was during active infection that Seattle patients were enrolled and then longitudinally followed. Specimen: peripheral blood. This sequence originates from an older woman with COVID-19, enrolled during active disease.

CDR3 nucleotide sequence: TGTGCCAGCACCACCGGGGGGGGGACCGAGCAGTTCTTC. Translating gives CASTTGGGTEQFF. J is TRBJ2-1 and V is TRBV12-3 or TRBV12-4, with TRBD2 matching 8 bases. After removal of 7 bases from V and 10 bases from J, the junction contained 9 bases not matched to a gene. This CDR3 is 13 amino acids long.